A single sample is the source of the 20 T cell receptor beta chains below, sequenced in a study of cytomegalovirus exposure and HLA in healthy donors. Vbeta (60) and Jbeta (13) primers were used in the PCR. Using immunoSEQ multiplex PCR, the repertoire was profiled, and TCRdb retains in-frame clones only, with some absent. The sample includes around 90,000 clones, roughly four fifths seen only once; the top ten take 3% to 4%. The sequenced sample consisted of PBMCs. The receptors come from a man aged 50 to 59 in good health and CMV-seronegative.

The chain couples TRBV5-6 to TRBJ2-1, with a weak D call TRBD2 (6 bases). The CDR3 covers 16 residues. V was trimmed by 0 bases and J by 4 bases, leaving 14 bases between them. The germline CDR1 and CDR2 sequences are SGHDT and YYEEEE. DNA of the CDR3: TGTGCCAGCAGCTTGGCCTATAGCGGACCTTACAATGAGCAGTTCTTC. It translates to CASSLAYSGPYNEQFF.

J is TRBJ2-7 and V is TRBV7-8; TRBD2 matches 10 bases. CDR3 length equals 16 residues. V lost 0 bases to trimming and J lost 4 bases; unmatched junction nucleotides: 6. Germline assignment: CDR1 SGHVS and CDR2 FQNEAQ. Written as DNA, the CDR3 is TGTGCCAGCAGCTTAGCCCCGGCTAGCGGGAGTTACGAGCAGTACTTC. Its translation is CASSLAPASGSYEQYF.

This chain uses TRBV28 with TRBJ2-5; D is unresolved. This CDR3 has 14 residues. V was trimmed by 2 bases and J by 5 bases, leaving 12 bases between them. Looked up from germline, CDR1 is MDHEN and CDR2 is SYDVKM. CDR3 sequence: CASSLRASRETQYF. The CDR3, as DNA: TGTGCCAGCAGTTTAAGAGCCTCGCGGGAGACCCAGTACTTC.

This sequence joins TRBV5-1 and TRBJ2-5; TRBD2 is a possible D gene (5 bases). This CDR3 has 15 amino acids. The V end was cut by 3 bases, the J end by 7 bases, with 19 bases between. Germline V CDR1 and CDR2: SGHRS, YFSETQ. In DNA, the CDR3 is TGCGCCAGCAGCTCAGGACTGGGTAGCTCTGGGACCCAGTACTTC. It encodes CASSSGLGSSGTQYF.

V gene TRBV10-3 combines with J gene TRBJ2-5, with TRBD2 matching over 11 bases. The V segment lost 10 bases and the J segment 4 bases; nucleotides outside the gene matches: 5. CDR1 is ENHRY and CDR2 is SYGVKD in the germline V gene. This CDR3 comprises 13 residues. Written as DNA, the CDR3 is TGTGCCACTAGACTAGCGGGAAGAGAGACCCAGTACTTC. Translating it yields CATRLAGRETQYF.

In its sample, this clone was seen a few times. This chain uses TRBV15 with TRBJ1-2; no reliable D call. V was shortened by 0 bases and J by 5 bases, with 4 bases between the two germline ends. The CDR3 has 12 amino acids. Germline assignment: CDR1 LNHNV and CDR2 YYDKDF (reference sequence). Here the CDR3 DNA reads TGTGCCACCAGCAGAGACCAATATGGCTACACCTTC. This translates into CATSRDQYGYTF. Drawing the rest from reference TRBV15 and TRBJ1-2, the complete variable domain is DAMVIQNPRYQVTQFGKPVTLSCSQTLNHNVMYWYQQKSSQAPKLLFHYYDKDFNNEADTPDNFQSRRPNTSFCFLDIRSPGLGDTAMYLCATSRDQYGYTFGSGTRLTVV.

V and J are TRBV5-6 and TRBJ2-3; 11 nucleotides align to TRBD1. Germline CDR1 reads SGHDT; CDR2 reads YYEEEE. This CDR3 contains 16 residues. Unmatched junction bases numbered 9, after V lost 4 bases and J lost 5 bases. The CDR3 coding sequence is TGTGCCAGCAGCGGCCTCGGACAGGGGGCTATAGATACGCAGTATTTT. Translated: CASSGLGQGAIDTQYF.

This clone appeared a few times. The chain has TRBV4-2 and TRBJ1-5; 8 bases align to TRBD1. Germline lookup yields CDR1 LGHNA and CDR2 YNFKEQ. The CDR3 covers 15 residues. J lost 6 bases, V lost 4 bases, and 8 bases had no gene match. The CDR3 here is CASSPQGDVGQPQHF. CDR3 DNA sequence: TGTGCCAGCAGCCCACAGGGGGACGTTGGTCAGCCCCAGCATTTT.

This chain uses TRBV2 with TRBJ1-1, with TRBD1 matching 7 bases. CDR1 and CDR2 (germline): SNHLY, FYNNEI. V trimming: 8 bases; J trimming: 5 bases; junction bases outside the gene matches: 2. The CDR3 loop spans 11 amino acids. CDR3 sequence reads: CASVRGTEAFF. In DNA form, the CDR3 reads TGTGCCAGCGTCAGGGGGACTGAAGCTTTCTTT.

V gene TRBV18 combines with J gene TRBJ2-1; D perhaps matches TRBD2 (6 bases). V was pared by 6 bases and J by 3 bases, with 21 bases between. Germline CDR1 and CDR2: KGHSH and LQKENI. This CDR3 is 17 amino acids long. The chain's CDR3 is CASSVGTRGLLYNEQFF. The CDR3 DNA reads TGTGCCAGCTCGGTGGGGACGCGGGGTTTACTCTACAATGAGCAGTTCTTC.

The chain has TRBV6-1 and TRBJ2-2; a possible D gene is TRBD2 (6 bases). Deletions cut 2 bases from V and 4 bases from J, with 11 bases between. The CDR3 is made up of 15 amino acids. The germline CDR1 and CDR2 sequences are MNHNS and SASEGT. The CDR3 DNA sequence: TGTGCCAGCAGTGAATTTTTGGGGGGCACCGGGGAGCTGTTTTTT. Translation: CASSEFLGGTGELFF.

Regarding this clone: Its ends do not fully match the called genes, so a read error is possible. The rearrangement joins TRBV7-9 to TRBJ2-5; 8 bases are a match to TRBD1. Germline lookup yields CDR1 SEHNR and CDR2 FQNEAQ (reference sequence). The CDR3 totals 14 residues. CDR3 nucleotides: TGTTCCAGCAGCACGGACAGGGTACGTGAGACCCAGTACTTC. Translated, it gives CSSSTDRVRETQYF.

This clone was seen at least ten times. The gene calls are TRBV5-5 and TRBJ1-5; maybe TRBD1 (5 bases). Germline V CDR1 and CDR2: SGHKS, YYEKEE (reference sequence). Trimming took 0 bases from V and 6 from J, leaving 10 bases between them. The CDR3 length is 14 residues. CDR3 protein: CASSLGMGGQPQHF. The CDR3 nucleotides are TGTGCCAGCAGCTTGGGGATGGGGGGTCAGCCCCAGCATTTT. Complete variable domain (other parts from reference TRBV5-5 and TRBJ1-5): DAGVTQSPTHLIKTRGQQVTLRCSPISGHKSVSWYQQVLGQGPQFIFQYYEKEERGRGNFPDRFSARQFPNYSSELNVNALLLGDSALYLCASSLGMGGQPQHFGDGTRLSIL.

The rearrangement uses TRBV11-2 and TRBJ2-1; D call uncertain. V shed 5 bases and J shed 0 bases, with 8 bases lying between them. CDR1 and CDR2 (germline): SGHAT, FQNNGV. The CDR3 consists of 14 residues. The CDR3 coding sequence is TGTGCCAGCAGCCACGGGTCCTCCTACAATGAGCAGTTCTTC. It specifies CASSHGSSYNEQFF.

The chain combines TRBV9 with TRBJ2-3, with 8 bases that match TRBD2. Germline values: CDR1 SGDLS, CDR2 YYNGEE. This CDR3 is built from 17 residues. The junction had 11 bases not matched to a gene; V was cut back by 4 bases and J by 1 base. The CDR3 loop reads CASSRLFRAGGTDTQYF. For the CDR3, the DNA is TGTGCCAGCAGCAGGCTGTTTCGAGCGGGAGGCACAGATACGCAGTATTTT.

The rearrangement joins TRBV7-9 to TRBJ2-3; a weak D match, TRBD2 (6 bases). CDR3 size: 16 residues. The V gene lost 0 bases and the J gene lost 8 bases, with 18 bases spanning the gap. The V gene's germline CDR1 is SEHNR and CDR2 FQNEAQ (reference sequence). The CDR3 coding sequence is TGTGCCAGCAGCTTAGCGGCAGGGACTTCTTCGCCTACGCAGTATTTT. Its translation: CASSLAAGTSSPTQYF.

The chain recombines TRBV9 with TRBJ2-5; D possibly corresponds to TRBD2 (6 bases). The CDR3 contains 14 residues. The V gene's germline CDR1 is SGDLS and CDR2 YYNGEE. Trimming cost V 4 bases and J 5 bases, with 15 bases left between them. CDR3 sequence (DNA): TGTGCCAGCAGCACTCGGGGGTATGGGGAGACCCAGTACTTC. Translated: CASSTRGYGETQYF.

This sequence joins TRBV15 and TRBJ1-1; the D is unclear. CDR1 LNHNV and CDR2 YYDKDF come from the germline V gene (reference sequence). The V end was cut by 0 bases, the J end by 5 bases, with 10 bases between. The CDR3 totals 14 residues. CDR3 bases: TGTGCCACCAGCAGAGATAGGGCGGGGACTGAAGCTTTCTTT. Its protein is CATSRDRAGTEAFF.

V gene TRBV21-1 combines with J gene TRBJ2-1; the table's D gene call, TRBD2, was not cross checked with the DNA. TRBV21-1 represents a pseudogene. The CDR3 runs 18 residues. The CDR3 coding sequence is TGTGCCAGCAGCAAAATCCTAGCGGCTTCGAGATCCTACAATGAGCAGTTCTTC. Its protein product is CASSKILAASRSYNEQFF.

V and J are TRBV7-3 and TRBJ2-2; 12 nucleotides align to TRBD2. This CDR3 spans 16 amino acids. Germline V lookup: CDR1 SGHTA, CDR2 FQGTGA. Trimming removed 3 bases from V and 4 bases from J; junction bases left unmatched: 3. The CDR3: CASSFTSGRSTGELFF. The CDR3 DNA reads TGTGCCAGCAGCTTCACTAGCGGGAGGTCCACCGGGGAGCTGTTTTTT. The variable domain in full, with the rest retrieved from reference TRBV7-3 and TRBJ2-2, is GAGVSQTPSNKVTEKGKYVELRCDPISGHTALYWYRQSLGQGPEFLIYFQGTGAADDSGLPNDRFFAVRPEGSVSTLKIQRTERGDSAVYLCASSFTSGRSTGELFFGEGSRLTVL.